Reported below is one T cell receptor (beta chain). These data belong to a study of identical twins. Each CDR3 protein gets one entry after TCRdb re-called the 5' RACE reads with MiXCR. The sample has about 530,000 distinct CDR3 sequences; approximately 16% are singletons. Germline V CDR1 and CDR2: KGHSH, LQKENI. Trimming cost V 3 bases and J 1 base; bases outside gene matches: 9. The CDR3 loop spans 18 amino acids. The same data also contributed to another study, on yellow fever vaccine responses in identical twins.

The chain links TRBV18 to TRBJ2-2; 9 bases are shared with TRBD1. This TCR came from a woman in her late teens or twenties in good health. The sample comprised CD4+ T cells sorted from blood. CDR3 sequence: CASSPKTGGLKNTGELFF. As DNA, the CDR3 is TGTGCCAGCTCACCGAAGACAGGGGGGTTAAAGAACACCGGGGAGCTGTTTTTT. The whole variable domain, filled in from reference TRBV18 and TRBJ2-2, reads NAGVMQNPRHLVRRRGQEARLRCSPMKGHSHVYWYRQLPEEGLKFMVYLQKENIIDESGMPKERFSAEFPKEGPSILRIQQVVRGDSAAYFCASSPKTGGLKNTGELFFGEGSRLTVL.